The sequence of this TCR beta chain was determined in a study of OX40 agonist ivuxolimab in advanced cancers. Study information: The diagnoses of dose-escalation patients were hepatocellular carcinoma, melanoma, renal cell or head and neck cancer. Of the patients, three showed partial responses, one with hepatocellular carcinoma and two with cutaneous melanoma.

Libraries were prepared by immunoSEQ multiplex PCR; TCRdb keeps only in-frame clonotypes and omits some of them. The data contain roughly 140,000 clones, around 94% of them singletons. CDR1 is KGHSH, CDR2 LQKENI, per germline. Trimming at V came to 4 bases and at J to 2 bases, leaving 1 base not matched to a gene. The CDR3 totals 13 residues. The study, taken as a whole, reports: CD8+ T cells (on average) carried more expanded clones than CD4+ T cells. Both blood CD4+ and CD8+ T cells showed clonal growth by week 6 at 0.1 to 3.0 mg/kg.

A word on this clone: Its antigen is still unknown.

The rearrangement uses TRBV18 and TRBJ2-5; 7 bases align to TRBD1. Sequenced here: CD4+ or CD8+ T cells sorted from blood, sampled in a trial of the OX40 agonist ivuxolimab. The TCR comes from an adult with an advanced solid tumor such as melanoma, head and neck, liver or kidney cancer. The CDR3 DNA sequence: TGTGCCAGCTCACTACAGGGGCAAGAGACCCAGTACTTC. Amino acids: CASSLQGQETQYF.